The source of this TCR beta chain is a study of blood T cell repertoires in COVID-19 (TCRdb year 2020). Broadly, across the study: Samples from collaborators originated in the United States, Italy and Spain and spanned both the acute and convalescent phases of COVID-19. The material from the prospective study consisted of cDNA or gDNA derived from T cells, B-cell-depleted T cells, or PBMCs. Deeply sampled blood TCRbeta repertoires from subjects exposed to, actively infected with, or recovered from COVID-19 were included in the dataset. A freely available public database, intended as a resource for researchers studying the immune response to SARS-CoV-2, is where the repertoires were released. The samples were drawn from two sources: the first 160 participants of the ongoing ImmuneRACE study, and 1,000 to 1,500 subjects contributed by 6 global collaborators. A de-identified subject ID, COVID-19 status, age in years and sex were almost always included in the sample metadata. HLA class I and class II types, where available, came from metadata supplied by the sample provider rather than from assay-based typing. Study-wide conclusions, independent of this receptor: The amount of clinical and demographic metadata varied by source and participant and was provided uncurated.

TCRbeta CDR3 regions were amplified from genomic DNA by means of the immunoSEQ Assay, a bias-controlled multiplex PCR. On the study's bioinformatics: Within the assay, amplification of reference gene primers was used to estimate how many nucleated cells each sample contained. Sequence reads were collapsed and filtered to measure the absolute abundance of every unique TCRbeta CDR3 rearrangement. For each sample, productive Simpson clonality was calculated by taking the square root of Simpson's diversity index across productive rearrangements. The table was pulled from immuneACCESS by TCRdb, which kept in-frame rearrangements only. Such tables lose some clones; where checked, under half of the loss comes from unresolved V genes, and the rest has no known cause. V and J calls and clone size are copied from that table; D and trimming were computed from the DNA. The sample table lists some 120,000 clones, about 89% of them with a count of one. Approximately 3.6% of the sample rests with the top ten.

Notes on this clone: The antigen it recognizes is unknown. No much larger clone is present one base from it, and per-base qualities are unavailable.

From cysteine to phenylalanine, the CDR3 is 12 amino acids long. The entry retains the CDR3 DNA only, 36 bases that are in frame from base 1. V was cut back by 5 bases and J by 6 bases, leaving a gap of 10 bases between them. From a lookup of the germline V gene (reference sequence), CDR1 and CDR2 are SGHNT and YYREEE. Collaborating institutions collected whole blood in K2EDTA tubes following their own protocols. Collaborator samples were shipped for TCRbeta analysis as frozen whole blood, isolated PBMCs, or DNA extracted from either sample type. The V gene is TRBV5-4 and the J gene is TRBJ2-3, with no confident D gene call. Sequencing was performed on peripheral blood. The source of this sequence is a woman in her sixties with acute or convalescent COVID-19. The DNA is TGTGCCAGCAGTTCTACGGAGGATACGCAGTATTTT. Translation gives CASSSTEDTQYF.